This record looks at one TCR beta chain sequence and its context. The sample originates from a study of Ad26.COV2.S vaccination and SARS-CoV-2 variants. Libraries were prepared by immunoSEQ multiplex PCR; TCRdb keeps only in-frame clonotypes and omits some of them. The sample comprises 200,000 to 250,000 clones, roughly 88% of which are singletons, and about 10% rests with the top ten. The CDR3 runs 16 residues. The ends lost 10 bases at V and 5 bases at J; junction bases unmatched: 14. CDR1 MNHEY and CDR2 SVGAGI come from the germline V gene. The treatment was: some 20 received Ad26.COV2.S at low or high dose, single or two shots; roughly five received placebo; per-sample allocation not given. Sampling took place 63 days after the first vaccine or placebo injection.

The origin of this receptor is a person between 18 and 60 years old who received the Ad26.COV2.S COVID-19 vaccine or a placebo. The sample was peripheral blood, taken in a trial of Ad26.COV2.S vaccine versus placebo. The chain uses TRBV6-5 and TRBJ2-2; 9 bases fit TRBD2. CDR3 residues: CATNYFGTSRTGELFF. The CDR3 DNA reads TGTGCCACCAATTATTTCGGGACTAGCCGAACCGGGGAGCTGTTTTTT.